The TCR beta chain under discussion was sequenced for a study of lymphopenia after photon versus proton radiotherapy. TCRdb keeps only in-frame clones here, not all; method: immunoSEQ multiplex PCR. This sample carries 77,000 or so clones, around four fifths of them seen once, and the ten largest clones take over 1.3%. Germline V gives CDR1 KGHSH, CDR2 LQKENI. The CDR3 covers 17 residues. The V end was cut by 2 bases, the J end by 7 bases, with 20 bases between. This clone was found once. The sequence came from a man aged 60-69 years with pancreatic cancer. The rearrangement joins TRBV18 to TRBJ2-2; D might be TRBD2 (5 bases). Here the sequenced sample was peripheral blood, taken from a patient treated with proton-based radiotherapy. CDR3 sequence reads: CASSPFPVRGFVGELFF. The CDR3 DNA is TGTGCCAGCTCACCATTTCCTGTGCGCGGGTTCGTCGGGGAGCTGTTTTTT.